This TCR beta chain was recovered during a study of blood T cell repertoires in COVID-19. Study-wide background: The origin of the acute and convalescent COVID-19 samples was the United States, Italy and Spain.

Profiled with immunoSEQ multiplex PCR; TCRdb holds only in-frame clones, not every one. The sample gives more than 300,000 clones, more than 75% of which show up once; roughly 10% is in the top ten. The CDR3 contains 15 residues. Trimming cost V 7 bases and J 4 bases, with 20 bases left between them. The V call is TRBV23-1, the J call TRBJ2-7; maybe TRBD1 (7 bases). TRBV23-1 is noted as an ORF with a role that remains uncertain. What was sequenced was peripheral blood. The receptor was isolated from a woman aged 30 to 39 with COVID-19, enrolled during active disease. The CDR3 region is CASTRTMEGAYEQYF. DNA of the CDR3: TGCGCCAGCACTCGAACCATGGAGGGGGCTTACGAGCAGTACTTC.